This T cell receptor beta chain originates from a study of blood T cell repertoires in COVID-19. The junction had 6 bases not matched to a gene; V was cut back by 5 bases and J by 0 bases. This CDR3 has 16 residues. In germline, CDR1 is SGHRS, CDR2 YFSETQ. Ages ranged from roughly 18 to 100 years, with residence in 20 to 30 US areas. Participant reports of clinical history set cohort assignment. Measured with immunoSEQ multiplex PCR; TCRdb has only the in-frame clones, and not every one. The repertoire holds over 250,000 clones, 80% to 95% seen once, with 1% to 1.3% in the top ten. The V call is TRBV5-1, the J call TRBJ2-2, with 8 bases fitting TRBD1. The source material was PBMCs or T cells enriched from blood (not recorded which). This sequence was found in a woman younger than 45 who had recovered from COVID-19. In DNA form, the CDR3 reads TGCGCCAGCAGGCGGCAGGGGGCGCCGAACACCGGGGAGCTGTTTTTT. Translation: CASRRQGAPNTGELFF.